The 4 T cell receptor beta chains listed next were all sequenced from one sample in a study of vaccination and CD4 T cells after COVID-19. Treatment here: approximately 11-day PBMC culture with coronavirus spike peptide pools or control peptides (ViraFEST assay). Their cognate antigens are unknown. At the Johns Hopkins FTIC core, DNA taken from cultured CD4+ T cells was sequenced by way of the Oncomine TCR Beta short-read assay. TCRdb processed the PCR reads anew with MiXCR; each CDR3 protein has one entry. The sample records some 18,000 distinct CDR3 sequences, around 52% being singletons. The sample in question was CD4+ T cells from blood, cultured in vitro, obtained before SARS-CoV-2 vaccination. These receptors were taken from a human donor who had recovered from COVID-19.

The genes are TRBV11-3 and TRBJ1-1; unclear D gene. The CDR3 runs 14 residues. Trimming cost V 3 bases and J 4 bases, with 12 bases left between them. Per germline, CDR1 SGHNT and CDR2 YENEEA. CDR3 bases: TGTGCCAGCAGCTTTCTTACGGGAGGCACTGAAGCTTTCTTT. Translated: CASSFLTGGTEAFF.

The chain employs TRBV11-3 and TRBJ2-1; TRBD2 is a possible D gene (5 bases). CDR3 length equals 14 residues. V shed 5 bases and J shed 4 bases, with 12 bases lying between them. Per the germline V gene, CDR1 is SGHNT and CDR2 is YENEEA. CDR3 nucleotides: TGTGCCAGCAGCCCTACCCGGAGGTACAATGAGCAGTTCTTC. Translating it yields CASSPTRRYNEQFF. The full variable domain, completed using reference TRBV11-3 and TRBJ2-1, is EAGVVQSPRYKIIEKKQPVAFWCNPISGHNTLYWYLQNLGQGPELLIRYENEEAVDDSQLPKDRFSAERLKGVDSTLKIQPAELGDSAVYLCASSPTRRYNEQFFGPGTRLTVL.

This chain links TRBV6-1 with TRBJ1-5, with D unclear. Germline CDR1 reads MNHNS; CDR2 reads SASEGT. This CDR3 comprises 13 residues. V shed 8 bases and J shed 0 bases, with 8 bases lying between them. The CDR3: CASLGLSNQPQHF. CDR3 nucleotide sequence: TGTGCCAGCCTAGGCCTTAGCAATCAGCCCCAGCATTTT.

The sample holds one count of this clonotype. CDR3 coding DNA: TGTGCCAGCAGTGAAGAACAGAGGTATTCTAATAGCAATCAGCCCCAGCATTTT. Its protein is CASSEEQRYSNSNQPQHF. The rearrangement joins TRBV6-1 to TRBJ1-5; D is uncertain. This CDR3 contains 18 residues. Germline-derived CDR1 and CDR2 are MNHNS and SASEGT. The V gene lost 1 base and the J gene lost 0 bases, with 16 bases spanning the gap.